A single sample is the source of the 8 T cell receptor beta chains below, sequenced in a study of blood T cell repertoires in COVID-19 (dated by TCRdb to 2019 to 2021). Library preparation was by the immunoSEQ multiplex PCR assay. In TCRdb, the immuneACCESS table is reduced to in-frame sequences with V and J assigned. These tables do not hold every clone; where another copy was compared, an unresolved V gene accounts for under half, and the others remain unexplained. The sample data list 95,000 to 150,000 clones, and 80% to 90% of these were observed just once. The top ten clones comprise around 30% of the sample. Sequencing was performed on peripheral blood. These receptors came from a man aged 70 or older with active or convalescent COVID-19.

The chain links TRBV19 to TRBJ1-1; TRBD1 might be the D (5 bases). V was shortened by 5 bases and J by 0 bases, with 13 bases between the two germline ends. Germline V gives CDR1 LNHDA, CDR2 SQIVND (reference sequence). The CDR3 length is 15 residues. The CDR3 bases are TGTGCCAGTAGTGTACAGGATCGCTTGAACACTGAAGCTTTCTTT. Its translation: CASSVQDRLNTEAFF.

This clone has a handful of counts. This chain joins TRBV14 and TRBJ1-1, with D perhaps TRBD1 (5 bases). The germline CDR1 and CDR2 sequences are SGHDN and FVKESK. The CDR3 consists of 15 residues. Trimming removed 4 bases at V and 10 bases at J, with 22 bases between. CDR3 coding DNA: TGTGCCAGCAGCCTAATCGGGACTCCGAAACGGGTAGCTTTCTTT. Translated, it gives CASSLIGTPKRVAFF.

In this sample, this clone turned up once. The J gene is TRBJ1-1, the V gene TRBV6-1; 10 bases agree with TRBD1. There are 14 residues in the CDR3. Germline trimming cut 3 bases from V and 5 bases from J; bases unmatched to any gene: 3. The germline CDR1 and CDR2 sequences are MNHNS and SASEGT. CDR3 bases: TGTGCCAGCAGTGAGCGGGACAGGGGAACTGAAGCTTTCTTT. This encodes CASSERDRGTEAFF.

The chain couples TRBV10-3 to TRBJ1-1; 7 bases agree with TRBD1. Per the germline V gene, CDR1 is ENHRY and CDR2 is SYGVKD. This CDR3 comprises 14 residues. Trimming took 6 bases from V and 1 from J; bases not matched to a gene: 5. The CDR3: CAIRMTGKNTEAFF. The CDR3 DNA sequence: TGTGCCATCAGGATGACAGGGAAGAACACTGAAGCTTTCTTT.

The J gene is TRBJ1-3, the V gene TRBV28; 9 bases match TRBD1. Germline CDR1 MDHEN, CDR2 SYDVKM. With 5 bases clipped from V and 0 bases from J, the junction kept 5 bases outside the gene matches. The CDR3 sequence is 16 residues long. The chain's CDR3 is CASSPGTGFSGNTIYF. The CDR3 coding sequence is TGTGCCAGCAGTCCCGGGACAGGGTTCTCTGGAAACACCATATATTTT. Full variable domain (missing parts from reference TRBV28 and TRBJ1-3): DVKVTQSSRYLVKRTGEKVFLECVQDMDHENMFWYRQDPGLGLRLIYFSYDVKMKEKGDIPEGYSVSREKKERFSLILESASTNQTSMYLCASSPGTGFSGNTIYFGEGSWLTVV.

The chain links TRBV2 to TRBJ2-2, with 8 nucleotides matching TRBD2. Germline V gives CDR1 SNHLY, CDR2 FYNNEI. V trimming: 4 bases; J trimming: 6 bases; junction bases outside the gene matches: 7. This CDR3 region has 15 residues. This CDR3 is CASSGSAGAAGELFF. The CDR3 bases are TGTGCCAGCAGTGGATCAGCGGGAGCAGCCGGGGAGCTGTTTTTT.

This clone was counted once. The CDR3 here is CASSPPTGKMSPLHF. CDR3 DNA: TGTGCCAGCAGTCCCCCCACAGGGAAGATGTCACCCCTCCACTTT. The V and J genes are TRBV28 and TRBJ1-6; a possible D gene is TRBD1 (6 bases). V lost 5 bases and J 10 bases, leaving 18 bases between the germline ends. The CDR3 contains 15 residues. Germline V gives CDR1 MDHEN, CDR2 SYDVKM.

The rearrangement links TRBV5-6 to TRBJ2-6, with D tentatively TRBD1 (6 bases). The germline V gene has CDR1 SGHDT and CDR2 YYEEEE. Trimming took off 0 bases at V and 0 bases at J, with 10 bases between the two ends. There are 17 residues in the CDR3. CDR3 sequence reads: CASSLGLQGSGANVLTF. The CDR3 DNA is TGTGCCAGCAGCTTGGGATTACAGGGCTCTGGGGCCAACGTCCTGACTTTC.